The 29 T cell receptor beta chains in this list originate from one sample, sequenced in a study of blood T cell repertoires in COVID-19. The repertoire was sequenced with immunoSEQ multiplex PCR; TCRdb's copy has only in-frame clones and lacks some. The table lists a few hundred thousand clones, around four fifths of them singletons. The sequenced sample was peripheral blood. These receptors were collected from a man aged 55 to 70 who had recovered from COVID-19.

The chain joins TRBV5-1 to TRBJ2-2; the match to TRBD1 covers 7 bases. The trim removed 7 bases at V and 2 bases at J, leaving 5 bases unmatched. The V gene's germline CDR1 is SGHRS and CDR2 YFSETQ. This CDR3 has 14 residues. The CDR3 protein is CASDTGVNTGELFF. The CDR3 DNA reads as TGCGCCAGCGATACAGGGGTCAACACCGGGGAGCTGTTTTTT.

This clone was observed a few times. The chain couples TRBV18 to TRBJ1-1; 10 nucleotides line up with TRBD1. Germline CDR1 reads KGHSH; CDR2 reads LQKENI. The junction had 3 bases not matched to a gene; V was cut back by 6 bases and J by 5 bases. The length of the CDR3 is 13 residues. CDR3 sequence reads: CASSGQGRTEAFF. Here the CDR3 DNA reads TGTGCCAGCTCGGGACAGGGGAGAACTGAAGCTTTCTTT.

This clone has only one observation. CDR3 sequence: CASSPNTGSGYTF. The CDR3 nucleotides are TGTGCCAGCTCACCCAATACAGGTTCCGGCTACACCTTC. This chain links TRBV18 with TRBJ1-2; D perhaps matches TRBD1 (5 bases). The germline V gene has CDR1 KGHSH and CDR2 LQKENI. The germline V and J ends were trimmed by 3 bases and 8 bases, with 13 bases remaining between them. The CDR3 contains 13 residues.

With regard to this clone: Other DNA sequences in the sample encode the same CDR3. The V gene is TRBV2, the J gene TRBJ1-1, with D possibly matching TRBD1 (6 bases). Germline V gene sequence: CDR1 SNHLY, CDR2 FYNNEI. Trimming left V 1 base short and J 6 bases short, with 6 bases between. The CDR3 is made up of 12 amino acids. DNA of the CDR3: TGTGCCAGCAGTGAAGACAGGGCTGAAGCTTTCTTT. It codes for CASSEDRAEAFF.

The rearrangement uses TRBV2 and TRBJ2-7; TRBD1 might be the D (5 bases). Germline V gene lookup returns CDR1 SNHLY and CDR2 FYNNEI. This CDR3 has 13 residues. V lost 6 bases, J lost 6 bases, and 15 bases lay in between. CDR3 sequence reads: CASRGWGGAEQYF. The CDR3 region has the DNA TGTGCCAGCAGGGGGTGGGGCGGCGCCGAGCAGTACTTC. Drawing the rest from reference TRBV2 and TRBJ2-7, the complete variable domain is EPEVTQTPSHQVTQMGQEVILRCVPISNHLYFYWYRQILGQKVEFLVSFYNNEISEKSEIFDDQFSVERPDGSNFTLKIRSTKLEDSAMYFCASRGWGGAEQYFGPGTRLTVT.

V and J are TRBV19 and TRBJ1-5, with D perhaps TRBD1 (5 bases). The CDR3 is 15 residues long. Trimming pared 6 bases from V and 6 bases from J, leaving 18 bases between. Germline V gene data show CDR1 as LNHDA and CDR2 as SQIVND (reference sequence). CDR3 sequence reads: CASRSRTGGIQPQHF. Written as DNA, the CDR3 is TGTGCCAGTAGATCTCGTACGGGGGGGATTCAGCCCCAGCATTTT.

V is TRBV7-8 and J is TRBJ2-7, with 9 positions matching TRBD1. The V and J ends lost 7 bases and 3 bases, in that order; junction bases with no gene match: 10. The germline V gene encodes CDR1 SGHVS and CDR2 FQNEAQ. The CDR3 consists of 15 residues. The CDR3 protein is CASTEIGTGIYEQYF. Written as DNA, the CDR3 is TGTGCCAGCACCGAGATAGGGACAGGGATCTACGAGCAGTACTTC.

V usage is TRBV6-1 and J usage is TRBJ2-2, with D unresolved. Germline values: CDR1 MNHNS, CDR2 SASEGT. Trimming stripped 0 bases from V and 6 bases from J, with 11 bases between. The CDR3 totals 15 residues. CDR3 coding DNA: TGTGCCAGCAGTGAAGCGCGACACCTGGCCGGGGAGCTGTTTTTT. Protein product: CASSEARHLAGELFF.

The chain employs TRBV12-3 or TRBV12-4 and TRBJ1-1; D remains ambiguous. V was shortened by 5 bases and J by 1 base, with 8 bases between the two germline ends. The CDR3 is 13 amino acids. CDR3 sequence: CASSRDPNTEAFF. The DNA of the CDR3 is TGTGCCAGCAGTCGCGATCCGAACACTGAAGCTTTCTTT.

The chain recombines TRBV7-9 with TRBJ2-1; D is uncertain. The CDR3 has 14 residues. Trimming removed 2 bases from V and 10 bases from J, with 15 bases in between. CDR1 is SEHNR, CDR2 FQNEAQ, per germline (reference sequence). The CDR3 reads CASSLSKQSREQFF. CDR3 nucleotides: TGTGCCAGCAGCTTATCGAAACAGTCCCGGGAGCAGTTCTTC.

The gene calls are TRBV5-4 and TRBJ2-7, with TRBD2 matching 7 bases. The CDR3 consists of 16 residues. V trimming: 1 base; J trimming: 6 bases; junction bases outside the gene matches: 13. CDR1 and CDR2 from the germline V gene are SGHNT and YYREEE (reference sequence). The CDR3 coding sequence is TGTGCCAGCAGCTTGCGTTCCGGGACTAATGTGCTCGAGCAGTACTTC. It encodes CASSLRSGTNVLEQYF.

CDR3 nucleotide sequence: TGTGCCAGCTCACAAGGACAGATGGGCACCTACGAGCAGTACTTC. This translates into CASSQGQMGTYEQYF. The chain combines TRBV18 with TRBJ2-7; possible D gene TRBD1, 6 bases. The CDR3 covers 15 residues. CDR1 and CDR2 from the germline V gene are KGHSH and LQKENI. Trimming shortened V by 4 bases and J by 2 bases, and 15 bases separated the two germline ends.

The chain has TRBV11-2 and TRBJ1-2, with unresolved D. V was pared by 5 bases and J by 9 bases, with 13 bases between. This CDR3 has 12 amino acids. Per the germline V gene, CDR1 is SGHAT and CDR2 is FQNNGV. The CDR3 is CASSGHVRSYTF. The CDR3 nucleotides are TGTGCCAGCAGCGGCCACGTCCGAAGCTACACCTTC.

About this clone itself: The junction departs from the called germline gene at one end, perhaps through a read error. The gene calls are TRBV29-1 and TRBJ2-1; no definite D call. Germline lookup yields CDR1 SQVTM and CDR2 ANQGSEA. This CDR3 contains 11 residues. Here the CDR3 reads CSVVAPHERFF. DNA for the CDR3: TGCAGCGTTGTCGCCCCCCATGAGCGGTTCTTC.

This chain links TRBV18 with TRBJ2-5, with TRBD1 matching over 8 bases. This CDR3 is built from 13 residues. Germline V gene data show CDR1 as KGHSH and CDR2 as LQKENI. The ends lost 5 bases at V and 4 bases at J; junction bases unmatched: 3. This CDR3 is CASSSGQGETQYF. Written as DNA, the CDR3 is TGTGCCAGCTCATCCGGACAGGGAGAGACCCAGTACTTC.

V usage is TRBV7-2 and J usage is TRBJ2-2; 10 nucleotides agree with TRBD2. The germline gives CDR1 SGHTA, CDR2 FQGNSA. V was pared by 0 bases and J by 5 bases, with 12 bases of the junction left unmatched. The CDR3 runs 19 residues. DNA for the CDR3: TGTGCCAGCAGCTTAGCCCGGCAGCGGGGGGGCCGAAAGACCGGGGAGCTGTTTTTT. Its translation is CASSLARQRGGRKTGELFF.

This chain joins TRBV4-1 and TRBJ2-7, with a tentative D call TRBD1 (7 bases). Trimming removed 1 base from V and 2 bases from J, with 18 bases in between. Germline V gene lookup returns CDR1 MGHRA and CDR2 YSYEKL. CDR3 length: 17 residues. CDR3 coding DNA: TGCGCCAGCAGCCAAGGCCCGGAGGGGGCTTTAGCCTACGAGCAGTACTTC. This gives the protein CASSQGPEGALAYEQYF.

The chain has TRBV7-8 and TRBJ2-2, with D possibly matching TRBD2 (5 bases). The ends were cut back, 4 bases at V and 7 bases at J, with 13 bases in the middle. The CDR3 has 14 amino acids. The germline CDR1 and CDR2 sequences are SGHVS and FQNEAQ. CDR3 bases: TGTGCCAGCAGCTCCATCGTCAGCGGCGGGGAGCTGTTTTTT. It is translated as CASSSIVSGGELFF.

For the CDR3, the DNA is TGTGCCAGTAGTAAGGGACAGGGACGCACAGATACGCAGTATTTT. Its protein product is CASSKGQGRTDTQYF. The chain recombines TRBV19 with TRBJ2-3; 9 nucleotides align to TRBD1. The CDR3 is 15 residues long. CDR1 LNHDA and CDR2 SQIVND come from the germline V gene (reference sequence). J lost 1 base, V lost 4 bases, and 3 bases had no gene match.

The chain links TRBV18 to TRBJ1-1; no clear D. Germline V gene data show CDR1 as KGHSH and CDR2 as LQKENI. V was clipped by 3 bases and J by 3 bases, with 8 bases between them. The CDR3 is 13 amino acids. The CDR3 nucleotides are TGTGCCAGCTCACCCCAAGACTACACTGAAGCTTTCTTT. This codes for CASSPQDYTEAFF.

The CDR3 region has the DNA TGTGCCAGCAGCGTCGGGACAGACTCCTACGAGCAGTACTTC. Encoded protein: CASSVGTDSYEQYF. The gene calls are TRBV5-4 and TRBJ2-7, with TRBD1 identical over 7 bases. This CDR3 comprises 14 residues. V lost 4 bases to trimming and J lost 0 bases; unmatched junction nucleotides: 4. Germline loops: CDR1 SGHNT, CDR2 YYREEE (reference sequence).

The chain is built from TRBV4-1 and TRBJ1-1; D is ambiguous. The V end lost 0 bases, the J end lost 1 base, and 6 bases lay between the germline ends. The CDR3 length is 14 residues. Germline assignment: CDR1 MGHRA and CDR2 YSYEKL. CDR3 nucleotides: TGCGCCAGCAGCCAAGATCCCCGGAACACTGAAGCTTTCTTT. Amino acids: CASSQDPRNTEAFF.

V usage is TRBV7-2 and J usage is TRBJ2-6; weak D call: TRBD2 (5 bases). The V and J ends lost 5 bases and 0 bases respectively, with 14 bases between them. The CDR3 sequence is 17 residues long. Per the germline V gene, CDR1 is SGHTA and CDR2 is FQGNSA. This chain's CDR3 is CASSPGLRGSGANVLTF. For the CDR3, the DNA is TGTGCCAGCAGCCCAGGTCTCCGGGGCTCTGGGGCCAACGTCCTGACTTTC. The full variable domain, with the rest looked up from reference TRBV7-2 and TRBJ2-6, is GAGVSQSPSNKVTEKGKDVELRCDPISGHTALYWYRQSLGQGLEFLIYFQGNSAPDKSGLPSDRFSAERTGGSVSTLTIQRTQQEDSAVYLCASSPGLRGSGANVLTFGAGSRLTVL.

V usage is TRBV15 and J usage is TRBJ2-5; D remains unclear. This CDR3 region has 14 residues. Germline V lookup: CDR1 LNHNV, CDR2 YYDKDF (reference sequence). Trimming removed 0 bases at V and 5 bases at J, with 10 bases between. CDR3 coding DNA: TGTGCCACCAGCAGAGATTTGGTTAGCGAGACCCAGTACTTC. The encoded protein is CATSRDLVSETQYF.

The chain combines TRBV28 with TRBJ1-2, with a possible D match to TRBD1 (5 bases). V was shortened by 6 bases and J by 1 base, with 15 bases between the two germline ends. From germline, CDR1 is MDHEN and CDR2 SYDVKM. The CDR3 consists of 15 residues. CDR3 sequence (DNA): TGTGCCAGCAGCTCCTGGGGGGGAGTTAACTATGGCTACACCTTC. Translation gives CASSSWGGVNYGYTF.

The V and J genes are TRBV5-1 and TRBJ2-2; tentative D call: TRBD1 (7 bases). The CDR3 extends over 16 amino acids. Germline CDR1 SGHRS, CDR2 YFSETQ. V gave up 3 bases and J gave up 6 bases, with 18 bases separating them. DNA for the CDR3: TGCGCCAGCAGCTATCGCGGGACAGATAATCCCGGGGAGCTGTTTTTT. It yields the protein CASSYRGTDNPGELFF. Using reference TRBV5-1 and TRBJ2-2 for the parts outside the CDR3, the full variable domain is KAGVTQTPRYLIKTRGQQVTLSCSPISGHRSVSWYQQTPGQGLQFLFEYFSETQRNKGNFPGRFSGRQFSNSRSEMNVSTLELGDSALYLCASSYRGTDNPGELFFGEGSRLTVL.

J is TRBJ2-5 and V is TRBV13; 9 nucleotides match TRBD1. The CDR3 is made up of 16 amino acids. V shed 5 bases, J shed 0 bases, and the junction held 7 bases outside the gene matches. Germline V gene lookup returns CDR1 PRHDT and CDR2 FYEKMQ (reference sequence). As DNA, the CDR3 is TGTGCCAGCAGCCCTAGGACAGGGGCCCACCAAGAGACCCAGTACTTC. This gives the protein CASSPRTGAHQETQYF.

The J gene is TRBJ1-6, the V gene TRBV6-5; D gene uncertain. The CDR3 contains 14 residues. Germline-derived CDR1 and CDR2 are MNHEY and SVGAGI. V dropped 10 bases and J dropped 7 bases, with 17 bases sitting between them. The CDR3 loop is CATSPVPGNSPLHF. The CDR3 DNA reads TGTGCCACCTCGCCCGTCCCCGGGAATTCACCCCTCCACTTT.

Written as DNA, the CDR3 is TGTGCCAGCAGCAAAACTAGCGGGGGGGCCGATGAGCAGTTCTTC. This codes for CASSKTSGGADEQFF. V gene TRBV5-4 combines with J gene TRBJ2-1; TRBD2 agrees at 13 bases. V trimming: 4 bases; J trimming: 8 bases; junction bases outside the gene matches: 6. This CDR3 is 15 amino acids long. Germline V gives CDR1 SGHNT, CDR2 YYREEE (reference sequence).